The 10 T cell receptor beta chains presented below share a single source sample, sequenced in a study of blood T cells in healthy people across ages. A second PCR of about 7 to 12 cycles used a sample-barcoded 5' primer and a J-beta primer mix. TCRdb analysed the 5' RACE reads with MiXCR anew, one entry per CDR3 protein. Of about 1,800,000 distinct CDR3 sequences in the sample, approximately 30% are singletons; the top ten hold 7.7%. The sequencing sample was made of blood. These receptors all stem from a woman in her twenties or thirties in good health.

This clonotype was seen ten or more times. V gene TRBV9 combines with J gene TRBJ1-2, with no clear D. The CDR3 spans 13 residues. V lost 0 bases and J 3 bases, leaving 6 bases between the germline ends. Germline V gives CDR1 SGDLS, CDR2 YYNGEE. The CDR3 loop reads CASSVDLDYGYTF. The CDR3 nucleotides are TGTGCCAGCAGCGTAGATCTTGACTATGGCTACACCTTC.

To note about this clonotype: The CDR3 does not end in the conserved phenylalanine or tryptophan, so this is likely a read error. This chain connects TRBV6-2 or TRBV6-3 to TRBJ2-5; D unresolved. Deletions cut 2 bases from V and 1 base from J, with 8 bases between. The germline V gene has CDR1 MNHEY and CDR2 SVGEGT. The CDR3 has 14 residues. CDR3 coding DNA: TGTGCCAGCAGTTACCTGGACCTCCAAGAGACCCAGTACTGC. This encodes CASSYLDLQETQYC.

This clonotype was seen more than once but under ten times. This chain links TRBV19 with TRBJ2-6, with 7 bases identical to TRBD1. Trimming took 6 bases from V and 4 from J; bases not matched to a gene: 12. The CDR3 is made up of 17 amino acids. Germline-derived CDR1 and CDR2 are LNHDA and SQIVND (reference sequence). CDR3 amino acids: CASSIPGQWRGANVLTF. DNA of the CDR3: TGTGCCAGTAGCATCCCGGGACAGTGGAGAGGGGCCAACGTCCTGACTTTC.

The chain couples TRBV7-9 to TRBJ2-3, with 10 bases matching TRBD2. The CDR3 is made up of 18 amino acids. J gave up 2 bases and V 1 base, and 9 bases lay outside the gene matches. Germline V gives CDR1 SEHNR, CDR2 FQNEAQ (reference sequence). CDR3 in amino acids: CASSLVVTSGEHTDTQYF. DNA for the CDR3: TGTGCCAGCAGCTTAGTTGTTACTAGCGGGGAGCACACAGATACGCAGTATTTT.

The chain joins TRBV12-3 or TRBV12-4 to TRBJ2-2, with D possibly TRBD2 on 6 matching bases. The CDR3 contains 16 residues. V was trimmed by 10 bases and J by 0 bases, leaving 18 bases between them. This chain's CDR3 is CATLVEGEPNTGELFF. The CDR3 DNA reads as TGTGCCACCTTAGTGGAGGGCGAACCGAACACCGGGGAGCTGTTTTTT.

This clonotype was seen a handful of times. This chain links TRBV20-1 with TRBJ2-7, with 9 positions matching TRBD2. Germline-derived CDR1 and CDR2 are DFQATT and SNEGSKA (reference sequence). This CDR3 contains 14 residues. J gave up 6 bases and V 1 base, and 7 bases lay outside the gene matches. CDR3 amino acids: CSARVGLAPLEQYF. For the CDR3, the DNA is TGCAGTGCTAGAGTGGGACTAGCCCCGCTCGAGCAGTACTTC.

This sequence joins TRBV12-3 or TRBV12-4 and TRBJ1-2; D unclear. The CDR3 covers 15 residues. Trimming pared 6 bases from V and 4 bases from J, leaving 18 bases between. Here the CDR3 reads CASSPFRQERYGYTF. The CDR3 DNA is TGTGCCAGCAGCCCCTTCCGGCAGGAACGCTATGGCTACACCTTC.

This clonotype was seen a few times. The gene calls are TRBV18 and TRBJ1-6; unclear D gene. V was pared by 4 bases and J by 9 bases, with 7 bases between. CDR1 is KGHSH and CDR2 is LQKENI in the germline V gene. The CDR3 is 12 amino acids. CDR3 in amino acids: CASSQSVSPLHF. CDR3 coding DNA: TGTGCCAGCTCACAGTCAGTTTCACCCCTCCACTTT.

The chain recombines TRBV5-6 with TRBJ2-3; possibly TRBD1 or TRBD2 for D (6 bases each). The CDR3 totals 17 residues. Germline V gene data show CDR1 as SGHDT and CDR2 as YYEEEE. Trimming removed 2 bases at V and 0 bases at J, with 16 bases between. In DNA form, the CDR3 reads TGTGCCAGCAGCTTACCGGGGGCCACGTTTAGCACAGATACGCAGTATTTT. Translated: CASSLPGATFSTDTQYF.

CDR3 protein: CASGFAYSTDTQYF. In nucleotides, the CDR3 is TGTGCTAGTGGTTTTGCCTATAGCACAGATACGCAGTATTTT. The V call is TRBV12-5, the J call TRBJ2-3, with D hard to call. Germline V gene sequence: CDR1 LGHNT, CDR2 FRNRAP. CDR3 length: 14 amino acids. V lost 3 bases and J lost 0, with 7 bases in between.